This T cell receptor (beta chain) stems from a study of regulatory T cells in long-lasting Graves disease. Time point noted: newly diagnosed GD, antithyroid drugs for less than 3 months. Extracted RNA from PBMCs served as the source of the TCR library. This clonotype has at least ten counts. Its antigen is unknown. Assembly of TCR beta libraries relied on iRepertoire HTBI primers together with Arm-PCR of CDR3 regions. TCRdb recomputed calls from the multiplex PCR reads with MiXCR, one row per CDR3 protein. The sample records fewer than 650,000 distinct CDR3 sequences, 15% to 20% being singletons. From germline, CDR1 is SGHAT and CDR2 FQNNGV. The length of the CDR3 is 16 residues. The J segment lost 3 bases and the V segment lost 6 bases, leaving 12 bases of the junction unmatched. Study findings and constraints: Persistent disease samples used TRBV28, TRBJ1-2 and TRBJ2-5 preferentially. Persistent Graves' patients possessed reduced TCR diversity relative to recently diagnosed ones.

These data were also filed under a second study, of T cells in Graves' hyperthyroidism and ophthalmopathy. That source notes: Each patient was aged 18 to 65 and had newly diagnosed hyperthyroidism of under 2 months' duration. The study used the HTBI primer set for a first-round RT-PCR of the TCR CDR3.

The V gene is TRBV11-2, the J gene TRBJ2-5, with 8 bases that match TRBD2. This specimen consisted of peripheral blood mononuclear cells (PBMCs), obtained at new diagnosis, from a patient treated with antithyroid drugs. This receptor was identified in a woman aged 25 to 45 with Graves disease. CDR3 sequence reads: CASRVVRGGSKETQYF. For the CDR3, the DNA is TGTGCCAGCAGGGTGGTACGGGGGGGGTCTAAAGAGACCCAGTACTTC.